The 11 T cell receptor beta chains below come from one sample, sequenced in a study of human T cells and chemical hapten exposure (dated by TCRdb to about 2021). The time point label here, explained by the study, means: pre-sensitization, week 0. The sample's treatment or condition, from its label and the paper: therapeutic diphenylcyclopropenone sensitization with weekly scalp DPC. Library preparation used RACE. These reads were obtained on a NextSeq 500. The public reads were reprocessed in TCRdb via fastp at Q25 and MiXCR, keeping in-frame beta chains. Duplicate CDR3 protein sequences are folded into a single record with the most common DNA and genes. The sample table records roughly 250,000 distinct CDR3 sequences; over 8% of these occur just once. 2.3% of the sample belongs to the ten largest clones. Source: whole blood, taken in connection with sensitization to the hapten diphenylcyclopropenone (DPC). These receptors were collected from a woman in her thirties or forties with alopecia areata. Some clones in this sample may be carry-over from other donors' samples.

There are a few counts of this clonotype. The rearrangement uses TRBV27 and TRBJ2-7, with a tentative D call TRBD1 (7 bases). V gave up 0 bases and J gave up 4 bases, with 10 bases separating them. The CDR3 length is 14 residues. In germline, CDR1 is MNHEY, CDR2 SMNVEV (reference sequence). As DNA, the CDR3 is TGTGCCAGCAGTTTATCGGCAGGGGGGTACGAGCAGTACTTC. It encodes CASSLSAGGYEQYF.

This clonotype was counted only a few times. This sequence joins TRBV4-3 and TRBJ2-7; 11 bases fit TRBD2. Trimming at V came to 3 bases and at J to 4 bases, leaving 14 bases not matched to a gene. Germline values: CDR1 LGHNA, CDR2 YSLEER. The CDR3 totals 18 residues. The CDR3 DNA is TGCGCCAGCAGCCAGCGCACTAGCGGGAGTGTTTTGGCATACGAGCAGTACTTC. Protein: CASSQRTSGSVLAYEQYF.

There are many counts of this clonotype. The DNA of the CDR3 is TGCAGCGTTGGGGACAGTCGGTACACCTTC. Residues: CSVGDSRYTF. J is TRBJ1-2 and V is TRBV29-1; 7 bases map to TRBD1. The ends lost 4 bases at V and 11 bases at J; junction bases unmatched: 4. The CDR3 length is 10 residues. CDR1 SQVTM and CDR2 ANQGSEA come from the germline V gene.

This clonotype has a handful of counts. The chain links TRBV20-1 to TRBJ2-3, with 7 nucleotides matching TRBD2. The trim removed 3 bases at V and 4 bases at J, leaving 7 bases unmatched. This CDR3 is built from 14 residues. The germline gives CDR1 DFQATT, CDR2 SNEGSKA (reference sequence). CDR3 residues: CSARRGSGPDTQYF. The CDR3 DNA follows: TGCAGTGCTAGGAGGGGTAGCGGGCCAGATACGCAGTATTTT.

The chain has TRBV11-1 and TRBJ2-7; 8 bases fit TRBD1. Germline-derived CDR1 and CDR2 are SGHAT and FQDESV (reference sequence). V trimming: 2 bases; J trimming: 0 bases; junction bases outside the gene matches: 6. The CDR3 sequence is 16 residues long. Here the CDR3 reads CASSLPTGDISYEQYF. The CDR3 coding sequence is TGTGCCAGCAGCTTACCGACAGGGGATATCTCCTACGAGCAGTACTTC.

The chain couples TRBV14 to TRBJ2-3; TRBD1 might be the D (6 bases). Per the germline V gene, CDR1 is SGHDN and CDR2 is FVKESK. The CDR3 is made up of 15 amino acids. V lost 2 bases, J lost 4 bases, and 13 bases lay in between. This CDR3 is CASSQLPRGADTQYF. The DNA for the CDR3 is TGTGCCAGCAGCCAACTTCCCAGGGGCGCAGATACGCAGTATTTT.

This clonotype showed up many times. The CDR3 sequence is CASYLTAGAEAFF. CDR3 coding DNA: TGTGCCAGCTATCTTACGGCGGGGGCTGAAGCTTTCTTT. The chain is built from TRBV7-9 and TRBJ1-1, with D possibly matching TRBD1 (5 bases). This CDR3 is built from 13 residues. V lost 8 bases and J 6 bases, leaving 16 bases between the germline ends. CDR1 is SEHNR and CDR2 is FQNEAQ in the germline V gene (reference sequence). Full variable domain (rest looked up from reference TRBV7-9 and TRBJ1-1): DTGVSQNPRHKITKRGQNVTFRCDPISEHNRLYWYRQTLGQGPEFLTYFQNEAQLEKSRLLSDRFSAERPKGSFSTLEIQRTEQGDSAMYLCASYLTAGAEAFFGQGTRLTVV.

This clonotype was seen repeatedly, ten times or more. The chain joins TRBV12-3 or TRBV12-4 to TRBJ1-4; D uncertain. The length of the CDR3 is 12 residues. The V and J ends lost 8 bases and 3 bases respectively, with 7 bases between them. In nucleotides, the CDR3 is TGTGCCAGCGCGGATCCTAATGAAAAACTGTTTTTT. Amino acid sequence: CASADPNEKLFF.

This clonotype was seen a handful of times. The genes are TRBV20-1 and TRBJ2-1; no definite D call. V lost 0 bases and J 7 bases, leaving 16 bases between the germline ends. This CDR3 is built from 15 residues. Germline CDR1 reads DFQATT; CDR2 reads SNEGSKA (reference sequence). This CDR3 reads CSAREGRALGNEQFF. For the CDR3, the DNA is TGCAGTGCTAGAGAAGGTAGGGCCCTGGGGAATGAGCAGTTCTTC.

The rearrangement uses TRBV28 and TRBJ2-2; 13 bases are a match to TRBD2. CDR1 and CDR2 (germline): MDHEN, SYDVKM. This CDR3 comprises 17 residues. V lost 1 base, J lost 3 bases, and 2 bases stayed unmatched. The CDR3 sequence is CASSLSLAGGYTGELFF. CDR3 nucleotides: TGTGCCAGCAGTTTATCACTAGCGGGAGGGTACACCGGGGAGCTGTTTTTT.

The CDR3 sequence is CSPLRWTSGAGYTF. The CDR3 nucleotides read TGCAGTCCCCTGAGATGGACCAGCGGGGCTGGCTACACCTTC. The genes are TRBV20-1 and TRBJ1-2; D possibly corresponds to TRBD1 (5 bases). CDR1 and CDR2 from the germline V gene are DFQATT and SNEGSKA (reference sequence). V lost 8 bases, J lost 7 bases, and 23 bases lay in between. The CDR3 has 14 residues.